This TCR beta chain comes out of a study of blood T cell repertoires in COVID-19. Background on the study: Samples taken during acute and convalescent COVID-19 were collected in the United States, Italy and Spain. T cells, B-cell-depleted T cells, or PBMCs supplied cDNA or gDNA.

This CDR3 contains 14 residues. From germline, CDR1 is LGHDT and CDR2 YNNKEL (reference sequence). V shed 3 bases, J shed 1 base, and the junction held 1 base outside the gene matches. This clone was recorded only once. Original processing notes: The assay estimated nucleated cells by amplifying reference gene primers. Measured with immunoSEQ multiplex PCR; TCRdb has only the in-frame clones, and not every one. Clone size and V and J calls were adopted from that table, with D and trimming inferred from the DNA. Of approximately 110,000 clones listed, 70% to 90% are singletons. The source of this sequence is a human donor in a cohort sampled during active COVID-19. Sequencing was carried out using peripheral blood. The chain links TRBV3-1 (or the pseudogene TRBV3-2) to TRBJ2-5; TRBD2 matches 8 bases. In DNA, the CDR3 is TGTGCCAGCAGCCACCGGGGGGGCCAAGAGACCCAGTACTTC. It translates to CASSHRGGQETQYF.